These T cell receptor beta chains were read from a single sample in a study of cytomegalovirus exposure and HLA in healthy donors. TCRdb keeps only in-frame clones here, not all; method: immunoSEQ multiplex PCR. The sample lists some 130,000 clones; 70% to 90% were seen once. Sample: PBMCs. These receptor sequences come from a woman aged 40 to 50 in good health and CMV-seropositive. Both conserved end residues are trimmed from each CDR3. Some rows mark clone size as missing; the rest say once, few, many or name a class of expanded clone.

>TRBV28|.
ASSFDRVLEQY
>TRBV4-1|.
ASSQVWLADTYEQY
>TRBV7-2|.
ASSLVGTVYYEQY
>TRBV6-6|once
ASSGTTGGDGYT
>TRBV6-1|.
ASSPGTGLTDTQY
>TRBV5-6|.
ASSSGTGTQY
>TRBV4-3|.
ASSLEIPPRTSGTYNEQF
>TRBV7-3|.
ASSPLSSSEAEQY
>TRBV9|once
ASSAGDRTETQY
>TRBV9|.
ASSVGGFGETQY
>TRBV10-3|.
AISGPNTEAF
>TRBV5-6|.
ASSYRVTTGELF
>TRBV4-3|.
ASSQRTSGNNEQF
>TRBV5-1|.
ASSQRERTSTSREF
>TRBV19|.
ASSIVEAGANVLT
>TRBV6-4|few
ASDSGINDLAKNIQY
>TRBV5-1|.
ASSLTSLETQY